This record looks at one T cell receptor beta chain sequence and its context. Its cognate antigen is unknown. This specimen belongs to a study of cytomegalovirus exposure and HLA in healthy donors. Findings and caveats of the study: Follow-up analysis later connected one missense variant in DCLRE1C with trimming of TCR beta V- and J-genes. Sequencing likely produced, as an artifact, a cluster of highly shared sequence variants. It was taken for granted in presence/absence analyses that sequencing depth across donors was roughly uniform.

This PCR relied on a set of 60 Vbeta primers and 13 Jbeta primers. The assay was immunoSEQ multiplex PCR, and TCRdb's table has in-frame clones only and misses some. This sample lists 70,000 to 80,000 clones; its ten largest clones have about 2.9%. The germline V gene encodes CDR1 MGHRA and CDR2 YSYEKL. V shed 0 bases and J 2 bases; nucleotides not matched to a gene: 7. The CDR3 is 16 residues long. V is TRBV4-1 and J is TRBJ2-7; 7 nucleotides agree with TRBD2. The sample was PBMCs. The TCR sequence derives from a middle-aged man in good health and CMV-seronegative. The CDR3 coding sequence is TGCGCCAGCAGCCAAGAGTTGGGGGGGACTCCCTACGAGCAGTACTTC. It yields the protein CASSQELGGTPYEQYF.